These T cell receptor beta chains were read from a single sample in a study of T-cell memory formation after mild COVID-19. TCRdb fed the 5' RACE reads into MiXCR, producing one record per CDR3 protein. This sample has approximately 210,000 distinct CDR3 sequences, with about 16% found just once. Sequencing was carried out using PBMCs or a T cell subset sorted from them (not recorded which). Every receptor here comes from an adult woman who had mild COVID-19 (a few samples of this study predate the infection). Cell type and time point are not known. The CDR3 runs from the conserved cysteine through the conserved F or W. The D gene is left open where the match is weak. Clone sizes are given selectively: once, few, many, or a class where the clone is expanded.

CDR3aa: CASSQVYSGYNEQFF; CDR3nt: TGTGCCAGCAGCCAAGTTTACTCAGGGTACAATGAGCAGTTCTTC; len: 15; d_gene: .; abundance: few; v_gene: TRBV3-1; j_gene: TRBJ2-1
CDR3aa: CASSLEAGRYSPLHF; CDR3nt: TGTGCCAGCAGCTTAGAGGCGGGGCGGTATTCACCCCTCCACTTT; len: 15; d_gene: .; abundance: .; v_gene: TRBV7-2; j_gene: TRBJ1-6
CDR3aa: CASSKKQGQTDTQYF; CDR3nt: TGTGCCAGCAGCAAAAAACAGGGCCAAACAGATACGCAGTATTTT; len: 15; d_gene: .; abundance: .; v_gene: TRBV21-1; j_gene: TRBJ2-3
CDR3aa: CASSPRTMGGVVSPLHF; CDR3nt: TGTGCCAGCAGCCCGCGGACGATGGGGGGGGTCGTTTCACCCCTCCACTTT; len: 17; d_gene: .; abundance: .; v_gene: TRBV7-6; j_gene: TRBJ1-6
CDR3aa: CASSAQGAGGGEQYF; CDR3nt: TGTGCCAGCAGCGCTCAGGGTGCCGGAGGTGGGGAGCAGTACTTC; len: 15; d_gene: .; abundance: few; v_gene: TRBV9; j_gene: TRBJ2-7
CDR3aa: CATSIPGGSMNEQYF; CDR3nt: TGTGCCACCAGCATCCCGGGGGGGTCGATGAACGAGCAGTACTTC; len: 15; d_gene: TRBD2; abundance: few; v_gene: TRBV15; j_gene: TRBJ2-7
CDR3aa: CASTETAKSTEAFF; CDR3nt: TGTGCCAGCACCGAGACAGCTAAATCCACTGAAGCTTTCTTT; len: 14; d_gene: .; abundance: .; v_gene: TRBV6-2/TRBV6-3; j_gene: TRBJ1-1
CDR3aa: CASSRLTGGETEAFF; CDR3nt: TGCGCCAGCAGCCGGTTGACAGGGGGTGAGACTGAAGCTTTCTTT; len: 15; d_gene: TRBD1; abundance: few; v_gene: TRBV5-1; j_gene: TRBJ1-1
CDR3aa: CASSTRSGSYEQYF; CDR3nt: TGTGCCAGCAGTACACGGAGCGGCTCCTACGAGCAGTACTTC; len: 14; d_gene: .; abundance: few; v_gene: TRBV12-3/TRBV12-4; j_gene: TRBJ2-7
CDR3aa: CASSLDGQINYGYTF; CDR3nt: TGTGCCAGCAGCTTGGACGGACAGATTAACTATGGCTACACCTTC; len: 15; d_gene: .; abundance: few; v_gene: TRBV5-5; j_gene: TRBJ1-2
CDR3aa: CASRWGRTSTDTQYF; CDR3nt: TGTGCCAGCAGGTGGGGGCGAACTAGCACAGATACGCAGTATTTT; len: 15; d_gene: .; abundance: .; v_gene: TRBV25-1; j_gene: TRBJ2-3
CDR3aa: CSARDRTRPTDTQYF; CDR3nt: TGCAGTGCTAGAGATCGGACCCGACCCACAGATACGCAGTATTTT; len: 15; d_gene: .; abundance: few; v_gene: TRBV20-1; j_gene: TRBJ2-3
CDR3aa: CASSSQGGNPSRAFF; CDR3nt: TGTGCCAGCAGCTCCCAGGGGGGGAACCCCTCAAGGGCTTTCTTT; len: 15; d_gene: TRBD1; abundance: .; v_gene: TRBV7-2; j_gene: TRBJ1-1
CDR3aa: CASSSTWNEQYF; CDR3nt: TGTGCCAGCAGCTCCACGTGGAACGAGCAGTACTTC; len: 12; d_gene: .; abundance: .; v_gene: TRBV5-5; j_gene: TRBJ2-7
CDR3aa: CASSFETGRGGETQYF; CDR3nt: TGTGCCAGCAGCTTCGAGACAGGAAGGGGTGGGGAGACCCAGTACTTC; len: 16; d_gene: .; abundance: many; v_gene: TRBV7-6; j_gene: TRBJ2-5
CDR3aa: CASSTDGYNEQFF; CDR3nt: TGTGCCAGCAGCACAGACGGTTACAATGAGCAGTTCTTC; len: 13; d_gene: .; abundance: .; v_gene: TRBV7-9; j_gene: TRBJ2-1